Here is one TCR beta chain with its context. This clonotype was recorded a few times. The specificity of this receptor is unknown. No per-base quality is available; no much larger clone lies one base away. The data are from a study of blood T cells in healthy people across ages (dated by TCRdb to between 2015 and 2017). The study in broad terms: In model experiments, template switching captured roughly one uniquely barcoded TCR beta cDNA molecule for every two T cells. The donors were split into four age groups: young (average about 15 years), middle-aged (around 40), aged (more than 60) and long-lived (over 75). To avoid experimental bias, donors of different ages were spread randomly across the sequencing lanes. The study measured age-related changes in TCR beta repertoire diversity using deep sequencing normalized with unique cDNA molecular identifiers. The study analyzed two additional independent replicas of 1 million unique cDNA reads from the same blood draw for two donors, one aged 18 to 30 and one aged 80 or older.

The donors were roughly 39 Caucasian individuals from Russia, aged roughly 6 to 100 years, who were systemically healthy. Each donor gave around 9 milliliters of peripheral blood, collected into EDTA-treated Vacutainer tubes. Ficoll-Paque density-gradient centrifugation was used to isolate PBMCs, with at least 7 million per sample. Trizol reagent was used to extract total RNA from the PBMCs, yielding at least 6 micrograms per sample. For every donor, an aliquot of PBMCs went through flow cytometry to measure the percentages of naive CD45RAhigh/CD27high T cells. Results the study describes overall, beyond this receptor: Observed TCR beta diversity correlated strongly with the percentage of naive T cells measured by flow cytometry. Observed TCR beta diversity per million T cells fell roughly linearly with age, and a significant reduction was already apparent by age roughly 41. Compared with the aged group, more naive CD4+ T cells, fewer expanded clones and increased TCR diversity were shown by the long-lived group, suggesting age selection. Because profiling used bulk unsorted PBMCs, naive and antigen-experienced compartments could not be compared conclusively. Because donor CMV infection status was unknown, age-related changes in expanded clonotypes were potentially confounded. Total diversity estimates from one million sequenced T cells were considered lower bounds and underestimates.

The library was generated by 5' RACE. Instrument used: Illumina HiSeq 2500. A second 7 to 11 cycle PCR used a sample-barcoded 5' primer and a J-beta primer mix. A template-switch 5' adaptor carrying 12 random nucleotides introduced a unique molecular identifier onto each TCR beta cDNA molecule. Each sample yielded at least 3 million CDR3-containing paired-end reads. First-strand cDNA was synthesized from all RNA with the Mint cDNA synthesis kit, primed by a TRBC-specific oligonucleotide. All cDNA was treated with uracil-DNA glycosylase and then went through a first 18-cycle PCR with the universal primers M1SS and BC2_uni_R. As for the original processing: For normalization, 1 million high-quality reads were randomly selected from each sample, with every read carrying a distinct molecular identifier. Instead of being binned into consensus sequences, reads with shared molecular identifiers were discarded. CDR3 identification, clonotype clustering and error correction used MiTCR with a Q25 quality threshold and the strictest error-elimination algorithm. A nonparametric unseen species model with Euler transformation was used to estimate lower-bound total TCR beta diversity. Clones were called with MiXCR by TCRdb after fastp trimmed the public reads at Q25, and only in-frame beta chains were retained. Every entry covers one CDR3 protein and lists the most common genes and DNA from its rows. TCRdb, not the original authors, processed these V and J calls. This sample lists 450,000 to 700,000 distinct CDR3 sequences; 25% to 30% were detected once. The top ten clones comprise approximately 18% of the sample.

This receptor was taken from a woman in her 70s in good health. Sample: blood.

The CDR3 loop reads CASSVKNQPQHF. At the DNA level, the sequence is TGTGCCAGCAGTGTAAAAAATCAGCCCCAGCATTTT. The receptor chain draws on TRBV12-3 or TRBV12-4 and TRBJ1-5; too little of a D gene remains to name it. The CDR3, from cysteine to phenylalanine, totals 12 residues. Only the CDR3 part of the read is kept: 36 bases, read in frame from the first base. Trimming takes 5 bases from V and 4 bases from J, and the germline ends sit 6 bases apart.